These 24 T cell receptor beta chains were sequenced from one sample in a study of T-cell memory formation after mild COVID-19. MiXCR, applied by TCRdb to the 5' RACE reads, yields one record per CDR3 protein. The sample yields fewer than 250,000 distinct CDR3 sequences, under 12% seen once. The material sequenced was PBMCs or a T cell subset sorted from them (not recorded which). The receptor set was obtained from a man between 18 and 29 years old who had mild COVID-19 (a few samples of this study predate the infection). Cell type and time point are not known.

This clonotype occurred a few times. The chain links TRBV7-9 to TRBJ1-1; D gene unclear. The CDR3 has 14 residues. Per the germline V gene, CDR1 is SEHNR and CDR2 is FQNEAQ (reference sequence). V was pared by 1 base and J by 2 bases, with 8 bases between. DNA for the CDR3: TGTGCCAGCAGCTTAGTTATTGGAAACACTGAAGCTTTCTTT. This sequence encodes CASSLVIGNTEAFF.

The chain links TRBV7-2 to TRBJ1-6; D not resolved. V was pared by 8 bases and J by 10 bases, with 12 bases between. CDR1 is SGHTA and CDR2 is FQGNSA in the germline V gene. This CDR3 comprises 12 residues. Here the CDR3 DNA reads TGTGCCAGCTCTAGAACCCCGTCACCCCTCCACTTT. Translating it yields CASSRTPSPLHF.

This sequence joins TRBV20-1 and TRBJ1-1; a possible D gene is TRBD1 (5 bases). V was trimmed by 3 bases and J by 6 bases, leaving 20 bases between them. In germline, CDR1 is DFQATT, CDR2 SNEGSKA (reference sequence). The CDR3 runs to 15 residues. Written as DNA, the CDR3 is TGCAGTGCTAGGAACTACGAGGGACTGATAGCTGAAGCTTTCTTT. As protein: CSARNYEGLIAEAFF.

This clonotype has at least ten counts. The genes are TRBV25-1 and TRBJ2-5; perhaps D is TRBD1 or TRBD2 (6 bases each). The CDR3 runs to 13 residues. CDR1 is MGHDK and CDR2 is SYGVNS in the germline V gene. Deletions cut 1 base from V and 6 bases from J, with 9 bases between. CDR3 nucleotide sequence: TGTGCCAGCAGTGAATGGGGGGCGCAGACCCAGTACTTC. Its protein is CASSEWGAQTQYF. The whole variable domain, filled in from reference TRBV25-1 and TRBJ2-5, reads EADIYQTPRYLVIGTGKKITLECSQTMGHDKMYWYQQDPGMELHLIHYSYGVNSTEKGDLSSESTVSRIRTEHFPLTLESARPSHTSQYLCASSEWGAQTQYFGPGTRLLVL.

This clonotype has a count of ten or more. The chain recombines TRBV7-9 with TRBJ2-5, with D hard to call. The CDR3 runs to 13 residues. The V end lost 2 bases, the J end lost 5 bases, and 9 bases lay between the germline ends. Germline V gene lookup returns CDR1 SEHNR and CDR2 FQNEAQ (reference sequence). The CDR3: CASSLRPRETQYF. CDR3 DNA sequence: TGTGCCAGCAGCTTAAGGCCCCGGGAGACCCAGTACTTC.

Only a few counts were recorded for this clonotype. The CDR3 DNA sequence: TGCGCCAGCAGCCAAGATTGGCAGGGGGCTGTAAACTATGGCTACACCTTC. Protein product: CASSQDWQGAVNYGYTF. V gene TRBV4-3 combines with J gene TRBJ1-2; 8 nucleotides match TRBD1. V dropped 0 bases and J dropped 2; count of bases not matched to a gene: 8. Germline CDR1 and CDR2: LGHNA and YSLEER. The CDR3 consists of 17 residues.

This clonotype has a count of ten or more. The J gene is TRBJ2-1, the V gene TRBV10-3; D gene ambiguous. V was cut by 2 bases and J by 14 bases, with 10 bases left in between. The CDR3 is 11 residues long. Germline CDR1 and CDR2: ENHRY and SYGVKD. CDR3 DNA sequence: TGTGCCATCAGTGAGCGAGACGTTAAGTTCTTC. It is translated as CAISERDVKFF.

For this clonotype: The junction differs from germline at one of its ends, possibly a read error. The CDR3 nucleotides are TGTGCCGGCAGCTTGACTAGTTCGGTTGGTACGCAGTATTTT. Its protein is CAGSLTSSVGTQYF. This chain uses TRBV5-6 with TRBJ2-3, with D maybe TRBD2 (6 bases). The CDR3 runs to 14 residues. Germline V gene data show CDR1 as SGHDT and CDR2 as YYEEEE.

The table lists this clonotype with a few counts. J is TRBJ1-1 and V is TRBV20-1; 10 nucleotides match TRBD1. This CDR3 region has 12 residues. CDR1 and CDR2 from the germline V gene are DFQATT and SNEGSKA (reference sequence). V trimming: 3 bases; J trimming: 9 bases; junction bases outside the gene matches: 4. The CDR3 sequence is CSARGTGVKAFF. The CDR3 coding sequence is TGCAGTGCTAGGGGGACAGGGGTGAAAGCTTTCTTT.

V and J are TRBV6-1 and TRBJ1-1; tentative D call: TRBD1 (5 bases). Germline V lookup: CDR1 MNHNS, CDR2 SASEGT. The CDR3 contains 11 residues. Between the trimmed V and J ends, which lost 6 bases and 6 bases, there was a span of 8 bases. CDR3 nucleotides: TGTGCCAGCAGCTGGGGGGCTGAAGCTTTCTTT. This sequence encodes CASSWGAEAFF.

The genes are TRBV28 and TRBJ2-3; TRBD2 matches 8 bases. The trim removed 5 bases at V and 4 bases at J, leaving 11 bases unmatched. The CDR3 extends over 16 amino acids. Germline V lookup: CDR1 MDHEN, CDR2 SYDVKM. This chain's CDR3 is CASSDPRGGGADTQYF. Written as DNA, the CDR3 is TGTGCCAGCAGTGATCCCCGGGGGGGCGGGGCAGATACGCAGTATTTT.

The CDR3 is CASSLVDWSYGYTF. CDR3 coding DNA: TGTGCCAGCAGCTTAGTTGATTGGAGCTATGGCTACACCTTC. The chain uses TRBV7-2 and TRBJ1-2, with unresolved D. Germline values: CDR1 SGHTA, CDR2 FQGNSA. The CDR3 loop spans 14 amino acids. Deletions cut 1 base from V and 4 bases from J, with 10 bases between.

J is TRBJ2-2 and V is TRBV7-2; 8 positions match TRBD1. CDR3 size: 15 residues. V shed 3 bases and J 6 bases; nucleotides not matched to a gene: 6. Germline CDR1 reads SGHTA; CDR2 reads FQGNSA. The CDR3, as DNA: TGTGCCAGCAGCTTTCAGGACAGGGTTGCCGGGGAGCTGTTTTTT. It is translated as CASSFQDRVAGELFF.

The CDR3 nucleotides read TGTGCCAGCAGCCCCTGGACTCTCTCCTACGAGCAGTACTTC. This codes for CASSPWTLSYEQYF. The rearrangement links TRBV7-2 to TRBJ2-7; tentatively, D is TRBD2 (5 bases). This CDR3 contains 14 residues. Germline lookup yields CDR1 SGHTA and CDR2 FQGNSA. V lost 5 bases and J 0 bases, leaving 11 bases between the germline ends.

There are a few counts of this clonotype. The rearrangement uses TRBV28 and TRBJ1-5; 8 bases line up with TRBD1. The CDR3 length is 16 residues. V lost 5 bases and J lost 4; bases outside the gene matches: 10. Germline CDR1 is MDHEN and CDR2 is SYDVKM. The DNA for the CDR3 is TGTGCCAGCAGTGTCTTGACAGGGGCACTTAATCAGCCCCAGCATTTT. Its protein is CASSVLTGALNQPQHF. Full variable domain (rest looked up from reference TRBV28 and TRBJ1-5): DVKVTQSSRYLVKRTGEKVFLECVQDMDHENMFWYRQDPGLGLRLIYFSYDVKMKEKGDIPEGYSVSREKKERFSLILESASTNQTSMYLCASSVLTGALNQPQHFGDGTRLSIL.

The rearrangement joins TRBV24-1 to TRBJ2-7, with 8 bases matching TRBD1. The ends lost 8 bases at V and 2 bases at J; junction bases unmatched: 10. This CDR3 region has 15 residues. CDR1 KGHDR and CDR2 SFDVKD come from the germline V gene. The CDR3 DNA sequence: TGTGCCACCAAGGAGGGCAGGGGGCTGACCTACGAGCAGTACTTC. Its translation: CATKEGRGLTYEQYF.

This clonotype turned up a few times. The CDR3 DNA sequence: TGTGCCAGCTCACCGACGACAGACAATGAGCAGTTCTTC. It is translated as CASSPTTDNEQFF. This chain joins TRBV18 and TRBJ2-1; D is possibly TRBD1 (5 bases). The germline gives CDR1 KGHSH, CDR2 LQKENI. Trimming took off 3 bases at V and 5 bases at J, with 8 bases between the two ends. The CDR3 spans 13 residues. The variable domain in full, completed from reference TRBV18 and TRBJ2-1, reads NAGVMQNPRHLVRRRGQEARLRCSPMKGHSHVYWYRQLPEEGLKFMVYLQKENIIDESGMPKERFSAEFPKEGPSILRIQQVVRGDSAAYFCASSPTTDNEQFFGPGTRLTVL.

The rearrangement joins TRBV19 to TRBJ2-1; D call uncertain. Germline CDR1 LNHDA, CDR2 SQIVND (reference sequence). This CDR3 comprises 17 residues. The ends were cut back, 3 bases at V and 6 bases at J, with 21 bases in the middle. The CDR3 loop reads CASSIIRTWVRGNEQFF. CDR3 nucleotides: TGTGCCAGTAGTATCATCAGGACGTGGGTCCGAGGCAATGAGCAGTTCTTC.

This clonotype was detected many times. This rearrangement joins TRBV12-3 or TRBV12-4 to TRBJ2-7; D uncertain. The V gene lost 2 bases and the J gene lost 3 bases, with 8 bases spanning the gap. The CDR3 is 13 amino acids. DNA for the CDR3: TGTGCCAGCAGTTTAAGAGACAACTACGAGCAGTACGTC. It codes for CASSLRDNYEQYV.

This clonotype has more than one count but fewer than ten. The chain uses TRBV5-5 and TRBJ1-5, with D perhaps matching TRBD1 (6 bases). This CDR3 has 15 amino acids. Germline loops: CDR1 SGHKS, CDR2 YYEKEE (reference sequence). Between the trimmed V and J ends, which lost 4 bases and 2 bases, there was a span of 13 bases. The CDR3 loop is CASSPLDRRNQPQHF. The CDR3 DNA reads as TGTGCCAGCAGCCCCTTGGACAGACGCAATCAGCCCCAGCATTTT.

As DNA, the CDR3 is TGTGCCAGCAGTTTCGAGAGGGAGACCCAGTACTTC. Translation gives CASSFERETQYF. The chain is built from TRBV12-3 or TRBV12-4 and TRBJ2-5, with D hard to call. V lost 3 bases and J 5 bases, leaving 7 bases between the germline ends. CDR3 length: 12 amino acids.

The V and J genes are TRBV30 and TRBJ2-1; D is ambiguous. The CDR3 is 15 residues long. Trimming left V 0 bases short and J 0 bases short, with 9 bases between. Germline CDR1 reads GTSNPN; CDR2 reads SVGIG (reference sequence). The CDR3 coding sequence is TGTGCCTGGAGTGTACCCCCAAGCTCCTACAATGAGCAGTTCTTC. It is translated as CAWSVPPSSYNEQFF.

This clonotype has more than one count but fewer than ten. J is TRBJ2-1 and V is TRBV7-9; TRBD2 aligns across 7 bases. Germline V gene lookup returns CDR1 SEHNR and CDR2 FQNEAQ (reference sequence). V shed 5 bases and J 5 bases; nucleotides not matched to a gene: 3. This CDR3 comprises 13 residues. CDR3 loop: CASSTGGHNEQFF. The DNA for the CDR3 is TGTGCCAGCAGCACGGGGGGTCACAATGAGCAGTTCTTC.

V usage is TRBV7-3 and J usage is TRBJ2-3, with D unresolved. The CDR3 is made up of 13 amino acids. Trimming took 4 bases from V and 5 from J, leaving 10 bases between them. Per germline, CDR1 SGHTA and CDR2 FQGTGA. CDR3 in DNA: TGTGCCAGCAGCTCCGGTGCGAGAGATACGCAGTATTTT. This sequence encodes CASSSGARDTQYF.